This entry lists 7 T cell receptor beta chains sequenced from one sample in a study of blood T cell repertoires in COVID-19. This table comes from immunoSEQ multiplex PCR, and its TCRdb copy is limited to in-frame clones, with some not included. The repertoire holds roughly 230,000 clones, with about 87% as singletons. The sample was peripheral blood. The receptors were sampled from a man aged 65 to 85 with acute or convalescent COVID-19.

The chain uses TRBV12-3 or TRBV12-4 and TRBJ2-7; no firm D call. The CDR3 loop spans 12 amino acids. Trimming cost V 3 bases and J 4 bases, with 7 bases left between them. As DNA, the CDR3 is TGTGCCAGCAGTTTTTACGGGTACGAGCAGTACTTC. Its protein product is CASSFYGYEQYF.

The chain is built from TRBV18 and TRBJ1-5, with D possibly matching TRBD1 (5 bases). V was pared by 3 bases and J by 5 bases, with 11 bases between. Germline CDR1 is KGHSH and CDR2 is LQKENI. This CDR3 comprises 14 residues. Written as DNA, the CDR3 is TGTGCCAGCTCACCCGGGGGTGGATATCAGCCCCAGCATTTT. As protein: CASSPGGGYQPQHF.

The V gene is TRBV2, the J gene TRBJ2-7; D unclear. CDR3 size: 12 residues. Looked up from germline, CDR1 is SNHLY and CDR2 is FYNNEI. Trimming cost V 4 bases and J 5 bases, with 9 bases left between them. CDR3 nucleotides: TGTGCCAGCAGTGGGCTAGGCGACGAGCAGTACTTC. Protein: CASSGLGDEQYF.

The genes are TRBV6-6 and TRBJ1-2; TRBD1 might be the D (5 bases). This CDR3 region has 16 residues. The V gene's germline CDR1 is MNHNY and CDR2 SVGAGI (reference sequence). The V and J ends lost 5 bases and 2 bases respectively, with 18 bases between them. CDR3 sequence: CASSVGGNRENYGYTF. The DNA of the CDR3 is TGTGCCAGCAGTGTCGGGGGGAATCGGGAGAACTATGGCTACACCTTC.

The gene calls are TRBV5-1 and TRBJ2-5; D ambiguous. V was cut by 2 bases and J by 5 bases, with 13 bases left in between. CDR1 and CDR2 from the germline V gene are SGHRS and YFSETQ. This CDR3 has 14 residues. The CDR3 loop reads CASSFFLVAETQYF. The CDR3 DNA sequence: TGCGCCAGCAGCTTTTTCCTAGTGGCGGAGACCCAGTACTTC.

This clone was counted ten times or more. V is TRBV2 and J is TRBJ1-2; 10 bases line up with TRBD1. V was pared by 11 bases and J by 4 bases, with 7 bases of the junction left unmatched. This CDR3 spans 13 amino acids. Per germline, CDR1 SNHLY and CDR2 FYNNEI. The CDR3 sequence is CAGRTGGPYGYTF. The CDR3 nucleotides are TGTGCCGGAAGGACAGGGGGTCCCTATGGCTACACCTTC.

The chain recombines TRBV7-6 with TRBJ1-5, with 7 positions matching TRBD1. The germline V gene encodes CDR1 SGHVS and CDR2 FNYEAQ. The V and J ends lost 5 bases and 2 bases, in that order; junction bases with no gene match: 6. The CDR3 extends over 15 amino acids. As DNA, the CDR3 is TGTGCCAGCAGCCAGGGACAGAAACGCAATCAGCCCCAGCATTTT. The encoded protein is CASSQGQKRNQPQHF.